These 30 T cell receptor beta chains originate from one sample sequenced in a study of human T cells and chemical hapten exposure. TCRdb used MiXCR to reprocess the RACE reads, holding one entry per CDR3 protein. The sample consists of 100,000 or so distinct CDR3 sequences, approximately 36% of them appearing once. The time point denotes: patch test 3, about 24 weeks after DPC sensitization. Treatment noted: therapeutic diphenylcyclopropenone sensitization with weekly scalp DPC. This sample comprised whole blood, obtained in connection with sensitization to the hapten diphenylcyclopropenone (DPC). All receptors derive from a middle-aged man with alopecia areata. Some clones in this sample may be carry-over from other donors' samples.

This chain uses TRBV28 with TRBJ2-5; D possibly uses TRBD1 or TRBD2 (5 bases each). The CDR3 has 14 amino acids. Germline CDR1 reads MDHEN; CDR2 reads SYDVKM. The V end lost 5 bases, the J end lost 4 bases, and 14 bases lay between the germline ends. The CDR3 DNA reads TGTGCCAGCAGTGCCCCCGGGGCAGCAGAGACCCAGTACTTC. Its protein is CASSAPGAAETQYF.

In regard to this clonotype: An end of the junction does not agree with germline; a read error may underlie this. This chain's CDR3 is CASRTIDSTDTQYF. CDR3 nucleotide sequence: TGTGCCAGCAGGACGATCGATAGCACCGATACGCAGTATTTT. The genes are TRBV6-2 or TRBV6-3 and TRBJ2-3; D remains ambiguous. CDR1 is MNHEY and CDR2 is SVGEGT in the germline V gene. The CDR3 sequence is 14 residues long.

V and J are TRBV28 and TRBJ2-5, with 8 bases that match TRBD2. Trimming at V came to 10 bases and at J to 5 bases, leaving 12 bases not matched to a gene. Looked up from germline, CDR1 is MDHEN and CDR2 is SYDVKM. CDR3 length: 14 amino acids. The CDR3 nucleotides are TGTGCCACCGTGGGAGCGGGAGCATATGAGACCCAGTACTTC. Translation gives CATVGAGAYETQYF. The full variable domain, rest sourced from reference TRBV28 and TRBJ2-5, is DVKVTQSSRYLVKRTGEKVFLECVQDMDHENMFWYRQDPGLGLRLIYFSYDVKMKEKGDIPEGYSVSREKKERFSLILESASTNQTSMYLCATVGAGAYETQYFGPGTRLLVL.

The chain carries TRBV28 and TRBJ1-5, with 9 bases that match TRBD1. CDR3 length equals 14 residues. With 7 bases clipped from V and 2 bases from J, the junction kept 3 bases outside the gene matches. Per germline, CDR1 MDHEN and CDR2 SYDVKM. The CDR3 region has the DNA TGTGCCAGCACCTGGACAGGGGGCAATCAGCCCCAGCATTTT. It is translated as CASTWTGGNQPQHF.

This clonotype was seen more than once but under ten times. V and J are TRBV27 and TRBJ2-7; maybe TRBD1 (5 bases). The CDR3 covers 11 residues. Germline V gene data show CDR1 as MNHEY and CDR2 as SMNVEV (reference sequence). Trimming pared 10 bases from V and 7 bases from J, leaving 14 bases between. CDR3 sequence (DNA): TGTGCCACGACGCAGGGAAATGAGCAGTACGTC. Protein product: CATTQGNEQYV.

The CDR3 nucleotides are TGTGCCAGCAGTTACAGACTAGCGGGAGACACCGGGGAGCTGTTTTTT. Its translation: CASSYRLAGDTGELFF. The V and J genes are TRBV6-2 or TRBV6-3 and TRBJ2-2; 12 bases map to TRBD2. Losses at the gene ends were 2 bases for V and 3 bases for J; bases not matched to a gene: 1. The CDR3 loop spans 16 amino acids. The germline V gene encodes CDR1 MNHEY and CDR2 SVGEGT.

In this sample, this clonotype turned up a few times. The V gene is TRBV5-1, the J gene TRBJ2-5, with TRBD2 matching over 10 bases. Losses at the gene ends were 4 bases for V and 5 bases for J; bases not matched to a gene: 11. Germline CDR1 SGHRS, CDR2 YFSETQ. This CDR3 region has 16 residues. The CDR3 DNA is TGCGCCAGCAGCACTGGGACTAGCGATCGGTTGGAGACCCAGTACTTC. Translated, it gives CASSTGTSDRLETQYF.

Only a few counts were recorded for this clonotype. J is TRBJ2-3 and V is TRBV7-6; 11 bases align to TRBD2. The germline V gene has CDR1 SGHVS and CDR2 FNYEAQ. CDR3 length: 15 residues. V lost 5 bases, J lost 8 bases, and 9 bases stayed unmatched. In nucleotides, the CDR3 is TGTGCCAGCAGCACCTCCGGGACTAGCGGTGGTACGCAGTATTTT. Translated: CASSTSGTSGGTQYF.

This clonotype was detected once. The J gene is TRBJ2-3, the V gene TRBV28, with D possibly being TRBD2 (6 bases). CDR1 is MDHEN and CDR2 is SYDVKM in the germline V gene. This CDR3 contains 15 residues. Trimming shortened V by 6 bases and J by 1 base, and 14 bases separated the two germline ends. The CDR3 sequence: CASSNPGLRTDTQYF. In nucleotides, the CDR3 is TGTGCCAGCAGCAATCCGGGACTCCGCACAGATACGCAGTATTTT. The full variable domain, completed using reference TRBV28 and TRBJ2-3, is DVKVTQSSRYLVKRTGEKVFLECVQDMDHENMFWYRQDPGLGLRLIYFSYDVKMKEKGDIPEGYSVSREKKERFSLILESASTNQTSMYLCASSNPGLRTDTQYFGPGTRLTVL.

This clonotype was counted only a few times. The J gene is TRBJ2-3, the V gene TRBV27; D is unresolved. This CDR3 has 13 amino acids. V gave up 5 bases and J gave up 0 bases, with 6 bases separating them. From germline, CDR1 is MNHEY and CDR2 SMNVEV (reference sequence). CDR3 region: CASSDLSTDTQYF. The CDR3 DNA reads TGTGCCAGCAGTGACCTTAGCACAGATACGCAGTATTTT.

The chain has TRBV7-2 and TRBJ2-3, with TRBD2 matching 8 bases. CDR3 length: 14 residues. The trim removed 5 bases at V and 4 bases at J, leaving 5 bases unmatched. The germline V gene has CDR1 SGHTA and CDR2 FQGNSA. The CDR3 DNA is TGTGCCAGCAGCCCTGGGACTAGTGCAGATACGCAGTATTTT. Its protein product is CASSPGTSADTQYF.

In this sample, this clonotype turned up a few times. The chain couples TRBV7-9 to TRBJ2-7, with TRBD1 matching over 9 bases. The junction had 4 bases not matched to a gene; V was cut back by 2 bases and J by 2 bases. Germline CDR1 and CDR2: SEHNR and FQNEAQ (reference sequence). The CDR3 is 15 amino acids. CDR3 sequence (DNA): TGTGCCAGCAGCTTACAGGGGGACAGGGCCTACGAGCAGTACTTC. Its translation: CASSLQGDRAYEQYF.

This clonotype has only a few counts. The chain has TRBV2 and TRBJ1-1; maybe TRBD1 (5 bases). The CDR3 is 13 amino acids. CDR1 is SNHLY and CDR2 is FYNNEI in the germline V gene. Trimming took off 8 bases at V and 4 bases at J, with 14 bases between the two ends. CDR3 sequence (DNA): TGTGCCAGCTTTATGGGGAGGGGCACTGAAGCTTTCTTT. It yields the protein CASFMGRGTEAFF.

The chain uses TRBV6-1 and TRBJ2-7; 7 nucleotides agree with TRBD1. V lost 1 base and J lost 5; bases outside the gene matches: 5. The CDR3 spans 14 residues. Germline lookup yields CDR1 MNHNS and CDR2 SASEGT. CDR3 sequence reads: CASSEVQGNNEQYV. The CDR3 DNA is TGTGCCAGCAGTGAAGTACAGGGGAACAACGAGCAGTACGTC.

The V call is TRBV29-1, the J call TRBJ1-4; D is unclear. Germline V CDR1 and CDR2: SQVTM, ANQGSEA. The V end lost 1 base, the J end lost 4 bases, and 7 bases lay between the germline ends. The CDR3 is 13 residues long. The CDR3 nucleotides read TGCAGCGTTGAAGTCCGGAGTAATGAAAAACTGTTTTTT. This translates into CSVEVRSNEKLFF.

The V and J genes are TRBV24-1 and TRBJ2-2; possible D gene TRBD2, 5 bases. The germline gives CDR1 KGHDR, CDR2 SFDVKD. The CDR3 is made up of 14 amino acids. The V end lost 8 bases, the J end lost 5 bases, and 14 bases lay between the germline ends. The DNA for the CDR3 is TGTGCCACCACTGGCTCCCGAGGGACCGGGGAGCTGTTTTTT. Its translation: CATTGSRGTGELFF.

The chain couples TRBV29-1 to TRBJ2-7, with D perhaps matching TRBD1 (6 bases). The germline V gene encodes CDR1 SQVTM and CDR2 ANQGSEA. With 6 bases removed from V and 2 bases from J, the gap between germline ends came to 14 bases. CDR3 size: 13 residues. Here the CDR3 reads CSVVATGTYEQYF. The CDR3, as DNA: TGCAGCGTCGTAGCGACAGGAACCTACGAGCAGTACTTC.

This clonotype was seen just once. The V gene is TRBV7-9, the J gene TRBJ2-3; 10 bases match TRBD1. Trimming cost V 4 bases and J 3 bases; bases outside gene matches: 7. The length of the CDR3 is 16 residues. The germline gives CDR1 SEHNR, CDR2 FQNEAQ (reference sequence). The CDR3 coding sequence is TGTGCCAGCAGCTCCTCCCCGGGACAGGGGACAGATACGCAGTATTTT. It translates to CASSSSPGQGTDTQYF.

The rearrangement links TRBV4-2 to TRBJ2-5; 8 nucleotides line up with TRBD1. The CDR3 is 19 residues long. V shed 3 bases and J 0 bases; nucleotides not matched to a gene: 15. In germline, CDR1 is LGHNA, CDR2 YNFKEQ. Here the CDR3 reads CASSQGQVGVDTYQETQYF. Here the CDR3 DNA reads TGTGCCAGCAGCCAGGGACAGGTAGGGGTCGATACGTACCAAGAGACCCAGTACTTC.

The chain recombines TRBV4-2 with TRBJ2-2, with D possibly matching TRBD1 (5 bases). Germline V gives CDR1 LGHNA, CDR2 YNFKEQ. The ends were cut back, 0 bases at V and 1 base at J, with 9 bases in the middle. The CDR3 totals 16 residues. The CDR3 spells CASSQERGLNTGELFF. For the CDR3, the DNA is TGTGCCAGCAGCCAAGAAAGGGGTCTGAACACCGGGGAGCTGTTTTTT.

The chain's CDR3 is CASSVAGGRDEQYF. The CDR3 nucleotides are TGTGCCAGCAGCGTAGCAGGGGGCAGGGACGAGCAGTACTTC. This sequence joins TRBV9 and TRBJ2-7, with 8 bases fitting TRBD1. V was pared by 0 bases and J by 5 bases, with 4 bases of the junction left unmatched. Germline lookup yields CDR1 SGDLS and CDR2 YYNGEE. The CDR3 loop spans 14 amino acids.

The chain carries TRBV28 and TRBJ2-2; tentatively, D is TRBD2 (5 bases). CDR3 size: 15 residues. Germline values: CDR1 MDHEN, CDR2 SYDVKM. The V end lost 2 bases, the J end lost 6 bases, and 13 bases lay between the germline ends. The CDR3 is CASSLPGSMAGELFF. The DNA for the CDR3 is TGTGCCAGCAGTTTACCGGGGTCCATGGCCGGGGAGCTGTTTTTT.

This clonotype occurred once. This chain uses TRBV4-1 with TRBJ2-3; D ambiguous. V lost 0 bases to trimming and J lost 4 bases, with 8 bases between them. Per germline, CDR1 MGHRA and CDR2 YSYEKL. This CDR3 region has 14 residues. DNA of the CDR3: TGCGCCAGCAGCCAAGATGAGCTAGCAGATACGCAGTATTTT. Translated, it gives CASSQDELADTQYF.

The V gene is TRBV29-1, the J gene TRBJ1-4, with D unresolved. The CDR3 spans 13 residues. Germline loops: CDR1 SQVTM, CDR2 ANQGSEA. Trimming shortened V by 4 bases and J by 0 bases, and 6 bases separated the two germline ends. CDR3 nucleotide sequence: TGCAGCGTTGCGGGGTCAACTAATGAAAAACTGTTTTTT. Encoded protein: CSVAGSTNEKLFF.

DNA of the CDR3: TGTGCCAGCAGCCAACCGGGGGAGGGCACAGATACGCAGTATTTT. Its translation is CASSQPGEGTDTQYF. This sequence joins TRBV3-1 and TRBJ2-3, with D maybe TRBD2 (6 bases). The germline V gene has CDR1 LGHDT and CDR2 YNNKEL (reference sequence). Trimming took 2 bases from V and 1 from J, leaving 10 bases between them. CDR3 length: 15 amino acids.

The V gene is TRBV3-1, the J gene TRBJ2-3; D is undetermined. Trimming removed 0 bases at V and 13 bases at J, with 14 bases between. Germline CDR1 and CDR2: LGHDT and YNNKEL (reference sequence). This CDR3 is built from 13 residues. In DNA, the CDR3 is TGTGCCAGCAGCCAAGATGGCAATGTTTTAAAGTATTTT. Its protein is CASSQDGNVLKYF.

The genes are TRBV12-3 or TRBV12-4 and TRBJ1-5; D is uncertain. Trimming removed 5 bases from V and 3 bases from J, with 8 bases in between. This CDR3 comprises 13 residues. CDR3 DNA sequence: TGTGCCAGCAGTCGCGGACTCAATCAGCCCCAGCATTTT. Residues: CASSRGLNQPQHF.

The gene calls are TRBV5-4 and TRBJ2-7; D gene unclear. CDR3 size: 13 residues. Per the germline V gene, CDR1 is SGHNT and CDR2 is YYREEE (reference sequence). Trimming took 0 bases from V and 3 from J, leaving 7 bases between them. CDR3 amino acids: CASSLDPSYEQYF. In DNA form, the CDR3 reads TGTGCCAGCAGCTTGGATCCCAGCTACGAGCAGTACTTC.

V and J are TRBV6-5 and TRBJ2-3; 8 bases map to TRBD2. V lost 10 bases, J lost 3 bases, and 6 bases stayed unmatched. This CDR3 has 13 amino acids. Germline loops: CDR1 MNHEY, CDR2 SVGAGI. The CDR3 here is CATRREGTDTQYF. Written as DNA, the CDR3 is TGTGCCACCAGACGGGAGGGAACAGATACGCAGTATTTT.

The rearrangement joins TRBV6-5 to TRBJ1-5; no definite D call. Between the trimmed V and J ends, which lost 0 bases and 2 bases, there was a span of 5 bases. Germline CDR1 reads MNHEY; CDR2 reads SVGAGI. This CDR3 spans 14 amino acids. The CDR3 loop is CASSYSRGNQPQHF. In DNA form, the CDR3 reads TGTGCCAGCAGTTACTCTCGAGGCAATCAGCCCCAGCATTTT.